This T cell receptor beta chain was documented in a study of shared clonotypes between healthy human individuals. TCRdb's table, derived via immunoSEQ multiplex PCR, lists solely in-frame clones and lacks some. In the table there are around 980,000 clones, approximately 80% of which are singletons. The sample comprised memory CD4+ T cells from PBMCs. Noted subset: CD45RA-negative fraction. This receptor was obtained from a man younger than 30 in good health. Some clones in this sample may be carry-over from other donors' samples.

CDR3 loop: CAWRQNYGYTF. CDR3 nucleotide sequence: TGTGCCTGGAGACAGAACTATGGCTACACCTTC. The genes are TRBV30 and TRBJ1-2; D ambiguous. Germline values: CDR1 GTSNPN, CDR2 SVGIG (reference sequence). CDR3 length equals 11 residues. V lost 3 bases to trimming and J lost 2 bases, with 4 bases between them.